This TCR beta chain was sequenced in a study of cytomegalovirus exposure and HLA in healthy donors. V dropped 1 base and J dropped 3; count of bases not matched to a gene: 2. Germline assignment: CDR1 MDHEN and CDR2 SYDVKM. This CDR3 has 15 amino acids. Produced via immunoSEQ multiplex PCR; TCRdb's table is partial and in-frame only. The data hold some 270,000 clones, with about 86% observed a single time. Separate from the roughly 610-subject first cohort, the roughly 130-subject validation cohort was the one that the donors belonged to. The sequence derives from a woman aged 18-30 years in good health and CMV-seronegative. Specimen: PBMCs. V is TRBV28 and J is TRBJ2-1; 8 positions agree with TRBD2. The CDR3 sequence: CASSLSSGGYNEQFF. In DNA, the CDR3 is TGTGCCAGCAGTTTATCAAGCGGGGGCTACAATGAGCAGTTCTTC.